Below, 25 T cell receptor beta chains from the same sample are listed, as sequenced in a study of response to subunit inactivated influenza vaccine. TCRdb used MiXCR to reprocess the RT-PCR reads, holding one entry per CDR3 protein. Seen here are 860,000 or so distinct CDR3 sequences, around 20% observed once, and the top ten hold 10%. This material consisted of PBMCs from blood, taken approximately 5 days after vaccination. All receptors come from a man aged 50-60 years who received an inactivated influenza vaccine.

This clonotype was seen a few times. The rearrangement uses TRBV4-3 and TRBJ2-1; no clear D gene. This CDR3 comprises 15 residues. Per the germline V gene, CDR1 is LGHNA and CDR2 is YSLEER. Trimming took off 0 bases at V and 4 bases at J, with 10 bases between the two ends. The chain's CDR3 is CASSQDAGPYNEQFF. The CDR3 DNA reads as TGCGCCAGCAGCCAAGATGCTGGGCCATACAATGAGCAGTTCTTC.

The chain has TRBV9 and TRBJ2-1, with no clear D. The CDR3 length is 15 residues. CDR1 is SGDLS, CDR2 YYNGEE, per germline. V was trimmed by 4 bases and J by 5 bases, leaving 16 bases between them. Here the CDR3 reads CASSPPPTIHNEQFF. In DNA form, the CDR3 reads TGTGCCAGCAGCCCTCCCCCCACTATCCACAATGAGCAGTTCTTC. Full variable domain (missing parts from reference TRBV9 and TRBJ2-1): DSGVTQTPKHLITATGQRVTLRCSPRSGDLSVYWYQQSLDQGLQFLIQYYNGEERAKGNILERFSAQQFPDLHSELNLSSLELGDSALYFCASSPPPTIHNEQFFGPGTRLTVL.

This chain connects TRBV6-5 to TRBJ1-1, with D unresolved. V gave up 0 bases and J gave up 11 bases, with 16 bases separating them. Looked up from germline, CDR1 is MNHEY and CDR2 is SVGAGI. The CDR3 runs 14 residues. CDR3: CASSYSIGRQAAFF. The CDR3 DNA sequence: TGTGCCAGCAGTTACTCGATCGGGCGCCAAGCGGCTTTCTTT.

This clonotype was counted a few times. This rearrangement joins TRBV18 to TRBJ1-1; D gene ambiguous. This CDR3 has 16 amino acids. The V end lost 3 bases, the J end lost 0 bases, and 14 bases lay between the germline ends. Germline loops: CDR1 KGHSH, CDR2 LQKENI. The CDR3 coding sequence is TGTGCCAGCTCACCCACCGTTGGTGATCTGAACACTGAAGCTTTCTTT. Translated: CASSPTVGDLNTEAFF.

This clonotype was seen a handful of times. V usage is TRBV3-1 and J usage is TRBJ2-7, with D perhaps TRBD1 (6 bases). V was clipped by 2 bases and J by 4 bases, with 15 bases between them. The CDR3 loop spans 15 amino acids. CDR1 is LGHDT and CDR2 is YNNKEL in the germline V gene (reference sequence). CDR3 protein: CASSQRGIMDYEQYF. In nucleotides, the CDR3 is TGTGCCAGCAGCCAAAGGGGGATTATGGATTACGAGCAGTACTTC.

V is TRBV12-3 or TRBV12-4 and J is TRBJ1-6; D not certain. V dropped 10 bases and J dropped 7 bases, with 11 bases sitting between them. The CDR3 extends over 12 amino acids. CDR3 nucleotide sequence: TGTGCCAACCGAAAAGGGAATTCACCCCTCCACTTT. This gives the protein CANRKGNSPLHF.

This chain connects TRBV5-1 to TRBJ2-3, with 9 bases matching TRBD2. Germline-derived CDR1 and CDR2 are SGHRS and YFSETQ. V shed 5 bases, J shed 2 bases, and the junction held 6 bases outside the gene matches. This CDR3 spans 15 amino acids. The CDR3 reads CASRTLAGTTDTQYF. The CDR3 DNA reads as TGCGCCAGCAGAACCCTAGCGGGGACCACAGATACGCAGTATTTT.

The chain couples TRBV12-3 or TRBV12-4 to TRBJ2-2; 9 bases match TRBD1. Trimming at V came to 5 bases and at J to 7 bases, leaving 2 bases not matched to a gene. This CDR3 comprises 13 residues. The CDR3 region is CASSDRGFGELFF. The CDR3 nucleotides are TGTGCCAGCAGTGACAGGGGGTTCGGGGAGCTGTTTTTT.

This sequence joins TRBV20-1 and TRBJ2-7, with D perhaps matching TRBD1 (7 bases). V shed 6 bases and J shed 2 bases, with 23 bases lying between them. Germline V CDR1 and CDR2: DFQATT, SNEGSKA (reference sequence). The CDR3 extends over 16 amino acids. The chain's CDR3 is CSAPEPPGDSPYEQYF. The CDR3 DNA reads TGCAGTGCACCGGAACCCCCGGGGGACAGCCCCTACGAGCAGTACTTC.

This clonotype showed up many times. This chain connects TRBV9 to TRBJ2-3; the D call may be TRBD1 or TRBD2 (5 bases each). Germline loops: CDR1 SGDLS, CDR2 YYNGEE. CDR3 length equals 14 residues. The V end was cut by 0 bases, the J end by 2 bases, with 7 bases between. CDR3 nucleotide sequence: TGTGCCAGCAGCGTAGGGGGGACCACAGATACGCAGTATTTT. Amino acid sequence: CASSVGGTTDTQYF. The variable domain in full, completed from reference TRBV9 and TRBJ2-3, reads DSGVTQTPKHLITATGQRVTLRCSPRSGDLSVYWYQQSLDQGLQFLIQYYNGEERAKGNILERFSAQQFPDLHSELNLSSLELGDSALYFCASSVGGTTDTQYFGPGTRLTVL.

This clonotype occurred a few times. The chain links TRBV28 to TRBJ2-5; D uncertain. V lost 4 bases and J lost 0, with 12 bases in between. Per the germline V gene, CDR1 is MDHEN and CDR2 is SYDVKM. The CDR3 loop spans 15 amino acids. CDR3 sequence reads: CASSSTYLDQETQYF. Here the CDR3 DNA reads TGTGCCAGCAGTTCTACCTATTTGGACCAAGAGACCCAGTACTTC.

The chain couples TRBV25-1 to TRBJ1-6; weak D call: TRBD1 (5 bases). With 6 bases removed from V and 10 bases from J, the gap between germline ends came to 16 bases. This CDR3 contains 14 residues. Germline loops: CDR1 MGHDK, CDR2 SYGVNS. CDR3 residues: CASSLGLGMSPLHF. CDR3 nucleotide sequence: TGTGCCAGCAGCCTGGGACTGGGAATGTCACCCCTCCACTTT.

This clonotype was seen a few times. The chain links TRBV6-5 to TRBJ2-7, with 9 bases aligning to TRBD1. The V gene's germline CDR1 is MNHEY and CDR2 SVGAGI. CDR3 size: 15 residues. V trimming: 2 bases; J trimming: 3 bases; junction bases outside the gene matches: 5. Written as DNA, the CDR3 is TGTGCCAGCAGTTACGGACAGGGGAGTGGCTACGAGCAGTACTTC. It translates to CASSYGQGSGYEQYF.

The genes are TRBV29-1 and TRBJ2-3, with TRBD1 matching over 11 bases. V trimming: 4 bases; J trimming: 3 bases; junction bases outside the gene matches: 3. CDR3 size: 14 residues. Germline V gives CDR1 SQVTM, CDR2 ANQGSEA. The CDR3 loop is CSVGTGGPTDTQYF. CDR3 DNA: TGCAGCGTTGGGACAGGGGGCCCGACAGATACGCAGTATTTT.

The genes are TRBV10-3 and TRBJ2-7; TRBD1 matches at 9 bases. V was clipped by 3 bases and J by 2 bases; unmatched bases: 5. Germline V CDR1 and CDR2: ENHRY, SYGVKD. CDR3 length: 15 residues. In DNA, the CDR3 is TGTGCCATCAGTGATAGGACAGGGGATACCTACGAGCAGTACTTC. Its protein product is CAISDRTGDTYEQYF.

The chain combines TRBV5-1 with TRBJ1-4; possibly TRBD1 for D (6 bases). V was clipped by 0 bases and J by 0 bases, with 12 bases between them. The CDR3 has 17 amino acids. Germline CDR1 is SGHRS and CDR2 is YFSETQ. CDR3 sequence reads: CASSLDLRTATNEKLFF. The CDR3 DNA reads TGCGCCAGCAGCTTGGACCTAAGGACAGCAACTAATGAAAAACTGTTTTTT.

This clonotype showed up just a few times. The chain recombines TRBV20-1 with TRBJ2-7; 12 positions match TRBD1. The junction had 5 bases not matched to a gene; V was cut back by 3 bases and J by 2 bases. The V gene's germline CDR1 is DFQATT and CDR2 SNEGSKA (reference sequence). There are 15 residues in the CDR3. CDR3 residues: CSARLGTGGPYEQYF. CDR3 coding DNA: TGCAGTGCTAGGCTGGGGACAGGGGGCCCCTACGAGCAGTACTTC.

The genes are TRBV12-3 or TRBV12-4 and TRBJ2-2, with TRBD1 matching over 8 bases. The CDR3 has 14 amino acids. J lost 8 bases, V lost 6 bases, and 8 bases had no gene match. DNA of the CDR3: TGTGCCAGCAGGATGGACAGGGTCTCTGGGGAGCTGTTTTTT. Translated: CASRMDRVSGELFF.

This clonotype was detected a few times. This chain connects TRBV4-1 to TRBJ2-6, with D possibly TRBD2 on 6 matching bases. The CDR3 consists of 19 residues. Germline CDR1 MGHRA, CDR2 YSYEKL. The V and J ends lost 3 bases and 1 base respectively, with 19 bases between them. CDR3 bases: TGCGCCAGCAGCCAGGCTCCGGGACTTCTTCTATCTGGGGCCAACGTCCTGACTTTC. Protein product: CASSQAPGLLLSGANVLTF.

The CDR3 protein is CSATQGGLRDKLFF. The CDR3 region has the DNA TGCAGCGCCACACAGGGGGGCCTAAGGGATAAACTGTTTTTT. The chain is built from TRBV29-1 and TRBJ1-4; 8 bases are shared with TRBD1. The CDR3 runs 14 residues. V trimming: 7 bases; J trimming: 11 bases; junction bases outside the gene matches: 15. CDR1 and CDR2 from the germline V gene are SQVTM and ANQGSEA. Complete variable domain (other parts from reference TRBV29-1 and TRBJ1-4): SAVISQKPSRDICQRGTSLTIQCQVDSQVTMMFWYRQQPGQSLTLIATANQGSEATYESGFVIDKFPISRPNLTFSTLTVSNMSPEDSSIYLCSATQGGLRDKLFFGSGTQLSVL.

This clonotype was found many times. CDR3 amino acids: CASSQGLAGGYNEQFF. The CDR3 coding sequence is TGCGCCAGCAGCCAAGGACTAGCGGGGGGGTACAATGAGCAGTTCTTC. The chain is built from TRBV4-1 and TRBJ2-1, with 14 bases identical to TRBD2. The CDR3 consists of 16 residues. The germline gives CDR1 MGHRA, CDR2 YSYEKL. V dropped 1 base and J dropped 4; count of bases not matched to a gene: 0.

This clonotype was observed a handful of times. The chain has TRBV28 and TRBJ2-2, with TRBD2 matching 11 bases. Germline trimming cut 6 bases from V and 3 bases from J; bases unmatched to any gene: 6. Germline V CDR1 and CDR2: MDHEN, SYDVKM. CDR3 length: 16 amino acids. The CDR3 loop reads CASRSSGLADTGELFF. The DNA for the CDR3 is TGTGCCAGCAGATCCTCGGGACTAGCGGACACCGGGGAGCTGTTTTTT.

This clonotype came up a few times. For the CDR3, the DNA is TGTGCCAGCAGCGCAGGGGGCATGAACACTGAAGCTTTCTTT. This encodes CASSAGGMNTEAFF. This chain joins TRBV7-9 and TRBJ1-1; 8 bases fit TRBD1. Germline lookup yields CDR1 SEHNR and CDR2 FQNEAQ (reference sequence). J gave up 0 bases and V 5 bases, and 2 bases lay outside the gene matches. The CDR3 sequence is 14 residues long. The variable domain in full, completed from reference TRBV7-9 and TRBJ1-1, reads DTGVSQNPRHKITKRGQNVTFRCDPISEHNRLYWYRQTLGQGPEFLTYFQNEAQLEKSRLLSDRFSAERPKGSFSTLEIQRTEQGDSAMYLCASSAGGMNTEAFFGQGTRLTVV.

Many counts were recorded for this clonotype. The chain couples TRBV5-1 to TRBJ1-1; D unclear. CDR1 and CDR2 (germline): SGHRS, YFSETQ. Trimming shortened V by 4 bases and J by 1 base, and 14 bases separated the two germline ends. The CDR3 is 15 amino acids. The CDR3 sequence is CASSASVRGNTEAFF. DNA of the CDR3: TGCGCCAGCAGCGCCTCGGTGCGGGGGAACACTGAAGCTTTCTTT.

V usage is TRBV20-1 and J usage is TRBJ1-1, with 8 bases lining up with TRBD1. V shed 6 bases, J shed 3 bases, and the junction held 9 bases outside the gene matches. The CDR3 runs 14 residues. Germline V gene sequence: CDR1 DFQATT, CDR2 SNEGSKA (reference sequence). The CDR3 coding sequence is TGCAGTGCGGGGGAGACAGGGGCAGACACTGAAGCTTTCTTT. Translated, it gives CSAGETGADTEAFF.